This passage covers 14 T cell receptor beta chains from one sample sequenced in a study of T cells in Graves' hyperthyroidism and ophthalmopathy. Amplification of TCR beta CDR3 regions was performed using RNA transcripts as template. Researchers ran a first-round RT-PCR on the TCR CDR3 using the HTBI primer set. Using its own MiXCR run on the multiplex PCR reads, TCRdb lists one record per CDR3 protein. The table records fewer than 450,000 distinct CDR3 sequences, 17% of them present only once. The sequencing sample was made of blood. These receptors were taken from a woman in her 30s with Graves' hyperthyroidism that later progressed to Graves' ophthalmopathy.

This clonotype has just a few counts. This chain links TRBV10-2 with TRBJ2-1, with TRBD2 identical over 15 bases. CDR1 is WSHSY and CDR2 is SAAADI in the germline V gene. This CDR3 contains 19 residues. With V trimmed by 2 bases and J by 7 bases, 12 bases remained unmatched. CDR3 in amino acids: CASSELGLAGGSPGNEQFF. As DNA, the CDR3 is TGCGCCAGCAGTGAGCTAGGACTAGCGGGAGGGTCCCCAGGGAATGAGCAGTTCTTC.

This chain connects TRBV4-1 to TRBJ1-1; no clear D. The germline CDR1 and CDR2 sequences are MGHRA and YSYEKL. This CDR3 contains 14 residues. V shed 4 bases and J shed 5 bases, with 14 bases lying between them. As DNA, the CDR3 is TGCGCCAGCAGCCCCCTAACCGGGAGGACTGAAGCTTTCTTT. Translated: CASSPLTGRTEAFF.

This clonotype was picked up one time. The genes are TRBV5-1 and TRBJ2-6, with D perhaps being TRBD1 or TRBD2 (5 bases each). The CDR3 is made up of 15 amino acids. V lost 4 bases and J lost 2, with 10 bases in between. CDR1 and CDR2 from the germline V gene are SGHRS and YFSETQ. CDR3 nucleotides: TGCGCCAGCAGCATTCAGGGACCTGGGGCCAACGTCCTGACTTTC. Protein: CASSIQGPGANVLTF.

This clonotype has at least ten counts. The V gene is TRBV27, the J gene TRBJ1-5, with D unresolved. V dropped 2 bases and J dropped 7 bases, with 15 bases sitting between them. The germline V gene has CDR1 MNHEY and CDR2 SMNVEV (reference sequence). There are 15 residues in the CDR3. The CDR3 reads CASSLKSPAGQPQHF. CDR3 nucleotide sequence: TGTGCCAGCAGTTTAAAATCCCCAGCGGGACAGCCCCAGCATTTT.

This clonotype has ten or more counts. The V and J genes are TRBV5-1 and TRBJ2-5; D perhaps matches TRBD1 (5 bases). V lost 3 bases and J 1 base, leaving 13 bases between the germline ends. The CDR3 loop spans 15 amino acids. CDR1 and CDR2 from the germline V gene are SGHRS and YFSETQ. CDR3: CASSSETVRQETQYF. For the CDR3, the DNA is TGCGCCAGCAGCTCAGAGACAGTGCGCCAAGAGACCCAGTACTTC.

This clonotype was seen many times. V usage is TRBV29-1 and J usage is TRBJ2-2; 8 bases are a match to TRBD1. The V segment lost 7 bases and the J segment 7 bases; nucleotides outside the gene matches: 8. The CDR3 contains 13 residues. CDR1 is SQVTM, CDR2 ANQGSEA, per germline. The CDR3 sequence is CSALQGAGGELFF. CDR3 DNA: TGCAGCGCCCTCCAGGGGGCCGGCGGGGAGCTGTTTTTT.

This clonotype showed up many times. The chain joins TRBV19 to TRBJ2-7; 9 bases are a match to TRBD1. The CDR3 is 14 amino acids. With 3 bases clipped from V and 1 base from J, the junction kept 1 base outside the gene matches. CDR1 LNHDA and CDR2 SQIVND come from the germline V gene (reference sequence). The CDR3, as DNA: TGTGCCAGTAGTATGACAGGGGGATCCTACGAGCAGTACTTC. As protein: CASSMTGGSYEQYF.

This clonotype has a count of ten or more. The chain links TRBV18 to TRBJ1-2; D gene unclear. CDR1 and CDR2 (germline): KGHSH, LQKENI. The CDR3 runs 12 residues. With 2 bases removed from V and 8 bases from J, the gap between germline ends came to 9 bases. DNA of the CDR3: TGTGCCAGCTCACCAACCAGTCAGGGCTACACCTTC. This codes for CASSPTSQGYTF.

This clonotype came up many times. The chain employs TRBV2 and TRBJ2-1, with D tentatively TRBD2 (5 bases). CDR3 length: 16 residues. The germline CDR1 and CDR2 sequences are SNHLY and FYNNEI. V was trimmed by 3 bases and J by 3 bases, leaving 15 bases between them. CDR3 in amino acids: CASSDVSRGFYNEQFF. CDR3 sequence (DNA): TGTGCCAGCAGTGATGTTAGTCGGGGATTCTACAATGAGCAGTTCTTC.

This clonotype was counted many times. This sequence joins TRBV28 and TRBJ1-5; 7 nucleotides line up with TRBD1. Germline assignment: CDR1 MDHEN and CDR2 SYDVKM. This CDR3 is built from 13 residues. The trim removed 8 bases at V and 3 bases at J, leaving 4 bases unmatched. CDR3 sequence: CASQTGLNQPQHF. The CDR3 coding sequence is TGTGCCAGCCAGACAGGGCTCAATCAGCCCCAGCATTTT.

The chain uses TRBV11-2 and TRBJ2-1; D is undetermined. CDR1 is SGHAT, CDR2 FQNNGV, per germline. The CDR3 spans 13 residues. V gave up 3 bases and J gave up 9 bases, with 12 bases separating them. The CDR3 is CASSFLKLGEQFF. The CDR3 DNA is TGTGCCAGCAGCTTTCTGAAGCTTGGTGAGCAGTTCTTC.

This clonotype has ten or more counts. The CDR3 loop is CASSRSQQGNEQFF. In nucleotides, the CDR3 is TGTGCCAGCTCCCGCTCCCAGCAAGGCAATGAGCAGTTCTTC. This chain links TRBV18 with TRBJ2-1; D is uncertain. Looked up from germline, CDR1 is KGHSH and CDR2 is LQKENI. V was shortened by 6 bases and J by 6 bases, with 15 bases between the two germline ends. The CDR3 covers 14 residues.

The CDR3 sequence is CAWSALFGTERAGVYNEQFF. The CDR3 region has the DNA TGTGCCTGGAGTGCATTATTCGGGACAGAGAGGGCCGGGGTATACAATGAGCAGTTCTTC. The chain employs TRBV30 and TRBJ2-1; TRBD1 aligns across 7 bases. Germline V lookup: CDR1 GTSNPN, CDR2 SVGIG (reference sequence). J gave up 4 bases and V 1 base, and 22 bases lay outside the gene matches. The CDR3 covers 20 residues. The entire variable domain, with the rest obtained from reference TRBV30 and TRBJ2-1, is as follows: SQTIHQWPATLVQPVGSPLSLECTVEGTSNPNLYWYRQAAGRGLQLLFYSVGIGQISSEVPQNLSASRPQDRQFILSSKKLLLSDSGFYLCAWSALFGTERAGVYNEQFFGPGTRLTVL.

There are a few counts of this clonotype. This may arise from a read error, as a much more abundant clone is one base away. This sequence joins TRBV6-5 and TRBJ1-2; D gene unclear. The CDR3 totals 13 residues. The germline gives CDR1 MNHEY, CDR2 SVGAGI. Trimming took 5 bases from V and 8 from J, leaving 15 bases between them. CDR3 sequence (DNA): TGTGCCAGCAGTCTACATCCGGGCCGGGGCTACACCTTC. It codes for CASSLHPGRGYTF.